This is a list of T cell receptor beta chains from one sample in a study of blood T cell repertoires in COVID-19. The method was immunoSEQ multiplex PCR; TCRdb's version includes in-frame clones alone and lacks a portion of them. The sample yields around 250,000 clones, 89% seen once. The sequencing sample was made of peripheral blood. The receptors here all came from a woman aged 40-49 years who had recovered from COVID-19. Each CDR3 is given with its conserved first and last residue. A D gene is named only where the DNA matches it firmly. A row's size may be missing; if present it is once, few, many or a size class.

once,NA,TRBV2,TRBJ1-2,TGTGCCAGCAGTGAACGTCAGAACTATGGCTACACCTTC,CASSERQNYGYTF
NA,TRBD2,TRBV6-1,TRBJ2-1,TGTGCCAGCAGCGCGACTAGCGGGAGCCATGAGCAGTTCTTC,CASSATSGSHEQFF
NA,TRBD1,TRBV5-5,TRBJ2-4,TGTGCCAGCAGCTCTGTGAGGACAGGGACAAACATTCAGTACTTC,CASSSVRTGTNIQYF
NA,NA,TRBV24-1,TRBJ2-1,TGTGCCACCAGTGACCCGATGGCGGCCCTAGGGCAGTTCTTC,CATSDPMAALGQFF
NA,NA,TRBV18,TRBJ1-4,TGTGCCAGCTCACCGGGACGGGAGACTGAAAAACTGTTTTTT,CASSPGRETEKLFF
NA,NA,TRBV18,TRBJ1-5,TGTGCCAGCTCACCGGGGCCACGACAGCCCCAGCATTTT,CASSPGPRQPQHF
NA,TRBD2,TRBV4-1,TRBJ2-1,TGCGCCAGCAGCCAAGTCTCTAGCGGGGGGTATGAGCAGTTCTTC,CASSQVSSGGYEQFF
NA,TRBD1,TRBV7-9,TRBJ1-2,TGTGCCAGCAGCGTTGGACAGGGACAATATGGCTACACCTTC,CASSVGQGQYGYTF
once,NA,TRBV7-9,TRBJ2-1,TGTGCCAGCAGCCCTCATTCTGGGACAAGGGTGGATGAGCAGTTCTTC,CASSPHSGTRVDEQFF
NA,NA,TRBV27,TRBJ2-3,TGTGCCAGCACCTCAGGGGGGTCAGATACGCAGTATTTT,CASTSGGSDTQYF
NA,NA,TRBV10-2,TRBJ1-2,TGCGCCAGCAAGGACGGGGGAGTTAGGTATGGCTACACCTTC,CASKDGGVRYGYTF
NA,TRBD1,TRBV11-3,TRBJ2-5,TGTGCCAGCGGGACAGGTCAAGAGACCCAGTACTTC,CASGTGQETQYF
NA,NA,TRBV19,TRBJ1-3,TGTGCCAGTAGACCCACCGGCGGGGGACCTGGAAACACCATATATTTT,CASRPTGGGPGNTIYF
NA,NA,TRBV5-1,TRBJ2-4,TGCGCCAGCAGTTCCGGGATCACCAAAAACATTCAGTACTTC,CASSSGITKNIQYF
once,NA,TRBV6-4,TRBJ2-5,TGTGCCAGCAGCCAGGAGACCCAGTACTTC,CASSQETQYF
NA,TRBD2,TRBV10-2,TRBJ2-1,TGCGCCAGCAGTGAGTCTAGGCCTGTTACTAGCGGGAGTAGTGATGAGCAGTTCTTC,CASSESRPVTSGSSDEQFF
NA,NA,TRBV4-3,TRBJ2-1,TGCGCCAGCAGCCAAGAACTAAAGGGAGACGAGCAGTTCTTC,CASSQELKGDEQFF
NA,NA,TRBV3-1/TRBV3-2,TRBJ2-1,TGTGCCAGCAGCTCTCGGGAGAGCTCCTACAATGAGCAGTTCTTC,CASSSRESSYNEQFF
NA,TRBD1,TRBV11-2,TRBJ1-1,TGTGCCAGCAGCTTAGTACAGGGGGTCCTCAACACTGAAGCTTTCTTT,CASSLVQGVLNTEAFF
NA,NA,TRBV5-5,TRBJ1-1,TGTGCCAGCAGCTTGGAAGGCAGGGACGGGGGCACTGAAGCTTTCTTT,CASSLEGRDGGTEAFF
NA,NA,TRBV18,TRBJ2-2,TGTGCCAGCTCACCCAAGACCAGCGGGTTAAACACCGGGGAGCTGTTTTTT,CASSPKTSGLNTGELFF
NA,NA,TRBV21-1,TRBJ1-2,TGTGCCAGCAGCACCCCGGGACAGGGGGTGTATGGCTACACCTTC,CASSTPGQGVYGYTF
NA,NA,TRBV15,TRBJ2-7,TGTGCCACCAGCAGAGATCTAGGACAATACGAGCAGTACTTC,CATSRDLGQYEQYF
NA,TRBD1,TRBV15,TRBJ2-5,TGTGCCACCAGCCAGGACAGGAGCCAGACCCAGTACTTC,CATSQDRSQTQYF
NA,TRBD1,TRBV7-2,TRBJ1-2,TGTGCCAGCAGCAACAAGCGTAGGACAGGGGAGGACTACACCTTC,CASSNKRRTGEDYTF
NA,NA,TRBV6-5,TRBJ1-4,TGTGCCAGCAACGGACAGTATCGCGAAAAACTGTTTTTT,CASNGQYREKLFF
NA,TRBD2,TRBV9,TRBJ2-1,TGTGCCAGCAGCGACACTAGCGGAAACTCCTACAATGAGCAGTTCTTC,CASSDTSGNSYNEQFF
NA,TRBD1,TRBV6-5,TRBJ1-1,TGTGCCAGCAGTTACAGGCAGGGGGCCTCGACTGGTTCTTTCTTT,CASSYRQGASTGSFF
NA,TRBD2,TRBV7-9,TRBJ2-5,TGTGCCAGCAGCTTCCCAGCGGGAGGGGAGGAGACCCAGTACTTC,CASSFPAGGEETQYF
once,TRBD1,TRBV5-1,TRBJ1-2,TGCGCCAGCAGCATAGGACAGGGGGTAGACGGCTACACCTTC,CASSIGQGVDGYTF
NA,NA,TRBV15,TRBJ1-3,TGTGCCACCAGCAGAGAATCGGGACTCTTTGGGAACACCATATATTTT,CATSRESGLFGNTIYF
NA,TRBD2,TRBV7-2,TRBJ2-2,TGTGCCAGCAGCCCCTTAGCGGGAAGGACCGGGGAGCTGTTTTTT,CASSPLAGRTGELFF
NA,TRBD2,TRBV4-2,TRBJ2-2,TGTGCCAGCAGCCCCCTCAGCGGGAGTGCCGGGGAGCTGTTTTTT,CASSPLSGSAGELFF
NA,NA,TRBV9,TRBJ2-5,TGTGCCAGCAGCGTAGATCCGGGGTCGGAGACCCAGTACTTC,CASSVDPGSETQYF
NA,NA,TRBV11-2,TRBJ2-7,TGTGCCAGCAGCTTAGTACGGCGGACCTACGAGCAGTACTTC,CASSLVRRTYEQYF
NA,NA,TRBV5-8,TRBJ2-3,TGTGCCAGCAGCCTGTGGGGGACGGGGGAAGGGACAGATACGCAGTATTTT,CASSLWGTGEGTDTQYF
NA,NA,TRBV18,TRBJ2-3,TGTGCCAGCTCACCACGTAGTGCCGCGAACACAGATACGCAGTATTTT,CASSPRSAANTDTQYF